The entry that follows covers one TCR beta chain sequence. V was shortened by 3 bases and J by 8 bases, with 13 bases between the two germline ends. The CDR3 is 12 amino acids. The V gene's germline CDR1 is GTSNPN and CDR2 SVGIG (reference sequence). Clones were read by immunoSEQ multiplex PCR, and TCRdb kept only the in-frame ones, dropping some. The data show approximately 2.3 million clones, more than 80% seen once. This specimen comes from a study of shared clonotypes between healthy human individuals. The chain links TRBV30 to TRBJ1-2; tentatively, D is TRBD1 (5 bases). Sequencing input: naive CD4+ T cells from PBMCs. Subset reported: CD45RA+ positively selected. This clonotype was obtained from a man aged 18 to 29 in good health. Some clones in this sample may be carry-over from other donors' samples. CDR3 in DNA: TGTGCCTGGAGCTCCGGGACTTGGGGCTACACCTTC. It encodes CAWSSGTWGYTF.